The clone carrying this TCR beta chain is deemed medium-sized by its frequency. Its antigen is not identified. The entry originates in a study of synovial regulatory T cells in juvenile arthritis. For the study at large: One patient received methotrexate plus infliximab; one lacked treatment information.

Study findings and constraints: Synovial Treg CDR3 sequences overlapped more with iaTregs than other circulating Tregs.

TCRdb's copy holds only in-frame clones and misses some; the assay was immunoSEQ multiplex PCR. Its clone listing holds roughly 9,900 clones. Donors were some eleven juvenile idiopathic arthritis patients with active disease, 3 polyarticular and 8 oligoarticular. The sequence came from a donor aged 2-35 years with juvenile idiopathic arthritis. Sample: Treg cells from blood. Specified subset: remaining (HLA-DR-negative) circulating blood Treg cells.

This CDR3 reads CASSIRGPTEAFF. This chain connects TRBV19 to TRBJ1-1. The CDR3 loop spans 13 amino acids. The DNA sequence is not available. In germline, CDR1 is LNHDA, CDR2 SQIVND (reference sequence).